Sequencing of this T cell receptor (beta chain) was carried out in a study of vaccination effects on CD4 cells after COVID-19. On this clone: The antigen remains undetermined.

Germline V CDR1 and CDR2: MDHEN, SYDVKM. CDR3 length equals 13 residues. Trimming shortened V by 2 bases and J by 5 bases, and 7 bases separated the two germline ends. Using immunoSEQ multiplex PCR, the repertoire was profiled, and TCRdb retains in-frame clones only, with some absent. The data contain some 68,000 clones, 65% to 85% of them singletons. Within the ViraFEST assay, antigen-specific CD4+ T cells underwent expansion with viral peptide pools prior to sequencing. Investigators separated out CD4+ T cells once 9 to 11 days of culture had passed. Nobody among the vaccine recipients had prior SARS-CoV-2 infection (nucleocapsid antibodies were negative).

J is TRBJ1-5 and V is TRBV28, with a possible D match to TRBD1 (5 bases). The receptor was derived from a human donor who received a COVID-19 vaccine. Sequenced material: CD4+ T cells from PBMCs cultured with HCoV-OC43 spike peptides, taken before COVID-19 vaccination. Subset indicated: HCoV-OC43 spike overlapping peptide pool stimulation. The CDR3 spells CASSLDSYQPQHF. The DNA for the CDR3 is TGTGCCAGCAGTTTAGACAGCTATCAGCCCCAGCATTTT.